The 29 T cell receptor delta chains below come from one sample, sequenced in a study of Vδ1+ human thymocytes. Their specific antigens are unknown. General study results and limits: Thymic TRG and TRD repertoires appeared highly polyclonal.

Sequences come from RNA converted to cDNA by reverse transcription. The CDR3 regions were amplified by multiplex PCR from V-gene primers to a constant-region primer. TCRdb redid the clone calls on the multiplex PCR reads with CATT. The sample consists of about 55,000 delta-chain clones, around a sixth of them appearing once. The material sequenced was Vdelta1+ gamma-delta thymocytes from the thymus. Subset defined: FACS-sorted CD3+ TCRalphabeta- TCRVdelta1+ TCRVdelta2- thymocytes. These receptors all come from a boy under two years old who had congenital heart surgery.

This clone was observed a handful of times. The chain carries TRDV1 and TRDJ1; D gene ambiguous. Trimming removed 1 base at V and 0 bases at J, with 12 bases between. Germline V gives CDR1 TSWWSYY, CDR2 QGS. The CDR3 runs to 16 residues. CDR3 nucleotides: TGTGCTCTTGGGGAACATCCCAACTACTACACCGATAAACTCATCTTT. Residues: CALGEHPNYYTDKLIF.

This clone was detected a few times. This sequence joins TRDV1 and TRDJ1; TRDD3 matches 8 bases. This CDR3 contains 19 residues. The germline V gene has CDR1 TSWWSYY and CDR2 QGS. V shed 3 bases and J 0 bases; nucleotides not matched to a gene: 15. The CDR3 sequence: CALGDPLGVLGVHTDKLIF. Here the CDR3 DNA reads TGTGCTCTTGGGGATCCACTAGGGGTACTGGGGGTCCACACCGATAAACTCATCTTT.

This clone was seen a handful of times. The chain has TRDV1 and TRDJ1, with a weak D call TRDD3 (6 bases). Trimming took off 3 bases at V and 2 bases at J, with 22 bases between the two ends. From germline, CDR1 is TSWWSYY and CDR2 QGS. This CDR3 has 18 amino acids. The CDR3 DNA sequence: TGTGCTCTTGGGGATTTAGTACTGTTAAAGGGATATACCGATAAACTCATCTTT. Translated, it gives CALGDLVLLKGYTDKLIF.

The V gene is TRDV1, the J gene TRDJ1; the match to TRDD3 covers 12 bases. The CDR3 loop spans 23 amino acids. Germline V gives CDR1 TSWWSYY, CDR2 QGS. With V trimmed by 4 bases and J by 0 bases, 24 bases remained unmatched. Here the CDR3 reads CALGAQHSYPNRTGGYHTDKLIF. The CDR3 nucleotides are TGTGCTCTTGGGGCCCAACATTCCTACCCCAATCGTACTGGGGGATACCACACCGATAAACTCATCTTT.

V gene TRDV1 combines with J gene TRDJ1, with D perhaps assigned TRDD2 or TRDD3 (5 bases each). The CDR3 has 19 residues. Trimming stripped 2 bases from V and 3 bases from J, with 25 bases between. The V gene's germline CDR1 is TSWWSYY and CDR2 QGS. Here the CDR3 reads CALGETIPPGIKDADKLIF. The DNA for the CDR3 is TGTGCTCTTGGGGAAACGATTCCTCCTGGGATCAAGGATGCCGATAAACTCATCTTT.

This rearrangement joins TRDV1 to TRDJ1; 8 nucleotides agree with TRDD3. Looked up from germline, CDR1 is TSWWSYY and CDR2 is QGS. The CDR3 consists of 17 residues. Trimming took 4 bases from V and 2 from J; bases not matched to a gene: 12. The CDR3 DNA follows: TGTGCTCTTGGGGCTCTGCTTACTGGGGGGAAAACCGATAAACTCATCTTT. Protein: CALGALLTGGKTDKLIF.

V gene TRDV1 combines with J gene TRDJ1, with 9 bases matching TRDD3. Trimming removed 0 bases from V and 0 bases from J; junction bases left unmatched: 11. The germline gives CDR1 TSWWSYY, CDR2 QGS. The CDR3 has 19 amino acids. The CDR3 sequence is CALGELFLVLGEYTDKLIF. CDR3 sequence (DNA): TGTGCTCTTGGGGAACTTTTCCTTGTACTGGGGGAATACACCGATAAACTCATCTTT.

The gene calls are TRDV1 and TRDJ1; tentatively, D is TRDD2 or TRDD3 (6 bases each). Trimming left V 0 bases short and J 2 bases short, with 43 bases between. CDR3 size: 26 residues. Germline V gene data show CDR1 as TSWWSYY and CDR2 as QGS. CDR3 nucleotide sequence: TGTGCTCTTGGGGAACTCCGCGGCCTTCCCCAACATTACTGGGTGATACGCGGGGGGTGGACCGATAAACTCATCTTT. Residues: CALGELRGLPQHYWVIRGGWTDKLIF.

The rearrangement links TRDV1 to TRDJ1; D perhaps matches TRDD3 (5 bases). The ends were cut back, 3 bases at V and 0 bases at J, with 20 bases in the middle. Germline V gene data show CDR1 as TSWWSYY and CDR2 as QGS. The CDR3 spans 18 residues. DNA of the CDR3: TGTGCTCTTGGGGAGGGGGGGTGGATAACCGAGTACACCGATAAACTCATCTTT. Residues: CALGEGGWITEYTDKLIF.

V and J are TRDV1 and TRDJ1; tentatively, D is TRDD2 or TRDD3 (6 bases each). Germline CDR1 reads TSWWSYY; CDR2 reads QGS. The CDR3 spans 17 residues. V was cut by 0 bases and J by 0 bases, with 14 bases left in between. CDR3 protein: CALGELGILQYTDKLIF. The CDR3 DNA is TGTGCTCTTGGGGAACTGGGGATCCTACAGTACACCGATAAACTCATCTTT.

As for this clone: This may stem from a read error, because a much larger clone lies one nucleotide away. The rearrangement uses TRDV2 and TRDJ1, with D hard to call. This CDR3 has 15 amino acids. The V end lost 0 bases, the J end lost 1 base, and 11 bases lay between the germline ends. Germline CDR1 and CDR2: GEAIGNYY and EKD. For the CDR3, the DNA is TGTGCCTGTGACACCGAACCTGGCGGCACCGATAAACTCATCTTT. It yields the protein CACDTEPGGTDKLIF.

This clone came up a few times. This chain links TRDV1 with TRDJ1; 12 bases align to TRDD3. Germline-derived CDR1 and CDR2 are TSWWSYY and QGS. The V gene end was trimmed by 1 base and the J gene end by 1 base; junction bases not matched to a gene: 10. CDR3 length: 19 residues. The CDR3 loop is CALGERPMLGDTLTDKLIF. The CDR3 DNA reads TGTGCTCTTGGGGAACGACCCATGCTGGGGGATACGCTCACCGATAAACTCATCTTT.

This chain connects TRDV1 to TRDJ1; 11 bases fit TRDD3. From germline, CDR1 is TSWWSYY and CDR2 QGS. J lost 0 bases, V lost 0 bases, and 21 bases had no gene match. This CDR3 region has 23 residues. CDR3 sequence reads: CALGELSKFGGYGGDQYTDKLIF. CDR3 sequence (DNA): TGTGCTCTTGGGGAACTGAGTAAATTTGGGGGATACGGAGGGGATCAGTACACCGATAAACTCATCTTT.

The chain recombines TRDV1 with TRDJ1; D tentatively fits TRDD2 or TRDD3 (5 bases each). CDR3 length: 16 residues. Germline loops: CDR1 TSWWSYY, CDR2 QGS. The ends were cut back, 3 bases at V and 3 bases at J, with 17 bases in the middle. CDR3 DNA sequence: TGTGCTCTTGGGGACCCCACCTTCGGGGGGCCCGATAAACTCATCTTT. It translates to CALGDPTFGGPDKLIF.

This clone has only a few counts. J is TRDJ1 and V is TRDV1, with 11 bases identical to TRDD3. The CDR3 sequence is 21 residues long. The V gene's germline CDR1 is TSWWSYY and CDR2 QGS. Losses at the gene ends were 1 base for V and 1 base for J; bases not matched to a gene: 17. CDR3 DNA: TGTGCTCTTGGGGAACCCCCTTCCTACGTACTGGGGGATAGTTTCACCGATAAACTCATCTTT. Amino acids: CALGEPPSYVLGDSFTDKLIF.

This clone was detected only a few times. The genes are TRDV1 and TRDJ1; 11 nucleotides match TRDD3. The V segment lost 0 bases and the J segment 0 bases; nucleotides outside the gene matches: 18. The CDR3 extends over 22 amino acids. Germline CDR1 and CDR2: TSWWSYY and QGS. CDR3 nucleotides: TGTGCTCTTGGGGAACTAACCTACTGGGTGGGAGCTGGGGGATACTACACCGATAAACTCATCTTT. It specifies CALGELTYWVGAGGYYTDKLIF.

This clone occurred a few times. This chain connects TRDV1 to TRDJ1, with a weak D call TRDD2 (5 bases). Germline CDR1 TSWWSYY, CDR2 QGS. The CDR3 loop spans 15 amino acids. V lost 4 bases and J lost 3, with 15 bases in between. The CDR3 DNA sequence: TGTGCTCTTGGGGCTGCCGTACCTTCGCCCGATAAACTCATCTTT. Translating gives CALGAAVPSPDKLIF.

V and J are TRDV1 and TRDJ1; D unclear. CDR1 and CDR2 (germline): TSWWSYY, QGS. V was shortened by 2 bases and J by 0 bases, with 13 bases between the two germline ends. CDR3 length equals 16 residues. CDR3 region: CALGEAHRPHTDKLIF. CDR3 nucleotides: TGTGCTCTTGGGGAAGCCCACCGGCCTCACACCGATAAACTCATCTTT.

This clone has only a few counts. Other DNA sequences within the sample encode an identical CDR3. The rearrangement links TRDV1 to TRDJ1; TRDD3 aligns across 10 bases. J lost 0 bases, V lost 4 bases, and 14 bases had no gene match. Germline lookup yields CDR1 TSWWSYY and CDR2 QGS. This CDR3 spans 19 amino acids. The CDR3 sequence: CALGGLYDWGIINTDKLIF. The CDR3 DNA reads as TGTGCTCTTGGGGGCCTCTACGACTGGGGGATCATAAACACCGATAAACTCATCTTT.

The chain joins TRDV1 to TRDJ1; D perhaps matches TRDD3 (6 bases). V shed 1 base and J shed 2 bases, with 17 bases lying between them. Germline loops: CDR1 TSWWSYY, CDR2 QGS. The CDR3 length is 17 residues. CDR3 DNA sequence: TGTGCTCTTGGGGAACCTTTCCTGACTTGGGGGACCGATAAACTCATCTTT. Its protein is CALGEPFLTWGTDKLIF.

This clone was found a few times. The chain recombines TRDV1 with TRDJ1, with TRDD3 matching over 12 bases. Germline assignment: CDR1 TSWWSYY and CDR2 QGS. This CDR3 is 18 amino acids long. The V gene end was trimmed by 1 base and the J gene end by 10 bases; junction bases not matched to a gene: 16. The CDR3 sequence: CALGEPSYRTGGYSGLIF. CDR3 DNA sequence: TGTGCTCTTGGGGAACCTTCCTACCGTACTGGGGGATACTCGGGACTCATCTTT.

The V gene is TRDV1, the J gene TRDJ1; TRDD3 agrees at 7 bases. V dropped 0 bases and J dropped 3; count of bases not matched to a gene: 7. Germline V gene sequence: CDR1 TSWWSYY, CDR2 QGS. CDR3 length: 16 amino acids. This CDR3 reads CALGELISGGSDKLIF. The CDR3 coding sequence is TGTGCTCTTGGGGAACTTATTTCCGGGGGATCCGATAAACTCATCTTT.

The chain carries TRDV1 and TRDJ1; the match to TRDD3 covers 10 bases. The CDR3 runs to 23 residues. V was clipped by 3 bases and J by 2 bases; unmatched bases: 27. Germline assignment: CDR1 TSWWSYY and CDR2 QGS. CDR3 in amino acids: CALGDLTGLPYQRGGIRTDKLIF. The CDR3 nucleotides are TGTGCTCTTGGGGACCTAACAGGCCTCCCATATCAACGGGGGGGGATACGAACCGATAAACTCATCTTT.

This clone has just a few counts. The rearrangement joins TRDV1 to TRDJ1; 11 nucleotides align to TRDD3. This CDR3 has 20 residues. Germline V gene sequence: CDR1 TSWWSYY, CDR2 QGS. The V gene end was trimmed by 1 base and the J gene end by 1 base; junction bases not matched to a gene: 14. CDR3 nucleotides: TGTGCTCTTGGGGAACGAGGGGCGATCTGGGGGATACACCCCACCGATAAACTCATCTTT. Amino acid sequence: CALGERGAIWGIHPTDKLIF.

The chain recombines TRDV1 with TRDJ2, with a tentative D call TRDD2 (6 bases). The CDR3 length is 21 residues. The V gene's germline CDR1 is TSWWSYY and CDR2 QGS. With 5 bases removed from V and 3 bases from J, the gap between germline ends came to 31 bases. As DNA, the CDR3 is TGTGCTCTTGGGACTTGGCCCTCCTACCTCGTACTCGGGTCCCTGACAGCACAACTCTTCTTT. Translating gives CALGTWPSYLVLGSLTAQLFF.

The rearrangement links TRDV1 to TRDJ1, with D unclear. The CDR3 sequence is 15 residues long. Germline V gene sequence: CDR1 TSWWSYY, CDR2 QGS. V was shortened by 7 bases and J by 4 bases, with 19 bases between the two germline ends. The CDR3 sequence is CALVGRGLWDDKLIF. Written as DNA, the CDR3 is TGTGCTCTTGTTGGCCGGGGCTTATGGGACGATAAACTCATCTTT.

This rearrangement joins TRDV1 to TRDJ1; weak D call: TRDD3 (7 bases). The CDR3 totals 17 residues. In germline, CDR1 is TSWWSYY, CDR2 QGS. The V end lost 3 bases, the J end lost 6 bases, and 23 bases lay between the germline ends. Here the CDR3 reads CALGDFLLYWGPHKLIF. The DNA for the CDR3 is TGTGCTCTTGGGGACTTCCTGCTTTACTGGGGTCCTCATAAACTCATCTTT.

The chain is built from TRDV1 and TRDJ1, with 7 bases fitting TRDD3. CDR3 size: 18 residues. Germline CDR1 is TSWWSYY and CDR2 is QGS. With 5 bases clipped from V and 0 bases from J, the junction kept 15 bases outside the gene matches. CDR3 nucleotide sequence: TGTGCTCTTGGGAGAAAACGTCAGGGGGATCCGTACACCGATAAACTCATCTTT. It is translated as CALGRKRQGDPYTDKLIF.

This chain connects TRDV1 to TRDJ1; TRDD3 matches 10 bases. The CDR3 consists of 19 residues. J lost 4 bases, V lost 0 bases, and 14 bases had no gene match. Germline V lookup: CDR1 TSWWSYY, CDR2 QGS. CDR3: CALGELGLSDWGIVDKLIF. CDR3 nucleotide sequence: TGTGCTCTTGGGGAACTCGGCCTATCCGACTGGGGGATTGTCGATAAACTCATCTTT.